This TCR beta chain was observed in a study (dated by TCRdb to about 2013). These reads were obtained on an Illumina Genome Analyzer IIx. TCRdb reanalyzed the raw reads on its own, using fastp at Q25 for trimming and MiXCR for clone calling, and kept in-frame beta chains. CDR3 protein duplicates are merged, each entry listing the most common genes and DNA. Present in this sample are about 7,100 distinct CDR3 sequences, roughly 32% of which were seen just once. Roughly 20% of the sample is in the top ten clones. This clonotype was seen a single time. The target of this receptor is not known. This could be a read error, since a much larger clone is one nucleotide away. The germline V gene (reference sequence) supplies CDR1 GTSNPN and CDR2 SVGIG. V and J are truncated by 3 bases and 7 bases respectively, leaving an intervening sequence of 19 bases. The CDR3 runs 15 amino acids, cysteine and phenylalanine included. Kept here is only the CDR3 DNA, which spans 45 bases and is read in frame from base 1.

The rearranged chain carries TRBV30 and TRBJ2-1; the D gene is perhaps TRBD2, on 6 matching bases. Sequenced sample: blood. The sequence was collected from a human donor. In nucleotides, the sequence is TGTGCCTGGAGGAGCGACGGGAGTTGGGGGAATGAGCAGTTCTTC. It codes for CAWRSDGSWGNEQFF. The entire variable domain, with the stretches around the CDR3 drawn from the reference TRBV30 and TRBJ2-1 proteins, is SQTIHQWPATLVQPVGSPLSLECTVEGTSNPNLYWYRQAAGRGLQLLFYSVGIGQISSEVPQNLSASRPQDRQFILSSKKLLLSDSGFYLCAWRSDGSWGNEQFFGPGTRLTVL.